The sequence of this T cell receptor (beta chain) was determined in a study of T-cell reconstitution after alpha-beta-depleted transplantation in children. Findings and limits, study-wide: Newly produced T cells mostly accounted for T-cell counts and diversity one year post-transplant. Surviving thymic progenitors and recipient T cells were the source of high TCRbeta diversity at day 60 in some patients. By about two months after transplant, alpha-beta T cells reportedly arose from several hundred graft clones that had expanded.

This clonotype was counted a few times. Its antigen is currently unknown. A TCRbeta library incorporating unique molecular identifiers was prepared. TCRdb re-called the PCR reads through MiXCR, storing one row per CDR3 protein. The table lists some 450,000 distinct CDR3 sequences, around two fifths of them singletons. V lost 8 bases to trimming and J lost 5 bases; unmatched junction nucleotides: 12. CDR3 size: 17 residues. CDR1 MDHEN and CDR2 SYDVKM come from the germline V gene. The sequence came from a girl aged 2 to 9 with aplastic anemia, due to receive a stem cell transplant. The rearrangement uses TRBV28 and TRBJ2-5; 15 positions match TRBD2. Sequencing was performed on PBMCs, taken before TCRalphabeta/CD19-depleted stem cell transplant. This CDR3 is CASPPPGLAGGRETQYF. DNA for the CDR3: TGTGCCAGCCCTCCCCCGGGACTAGCGGGAGGAAGGGAGACCCAGTACTTC.